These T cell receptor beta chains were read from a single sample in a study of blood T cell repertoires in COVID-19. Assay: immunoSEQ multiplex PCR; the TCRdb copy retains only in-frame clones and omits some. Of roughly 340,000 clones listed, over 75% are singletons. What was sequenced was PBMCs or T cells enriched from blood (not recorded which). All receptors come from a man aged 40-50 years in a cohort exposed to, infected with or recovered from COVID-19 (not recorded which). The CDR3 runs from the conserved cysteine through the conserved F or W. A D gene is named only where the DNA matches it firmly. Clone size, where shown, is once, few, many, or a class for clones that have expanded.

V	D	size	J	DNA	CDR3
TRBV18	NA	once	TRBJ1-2	TGTGCCAGCTCACCAGATTCCAGATCTAACTATGGCTACACCTTC	CASSPDSRSNYGYTF
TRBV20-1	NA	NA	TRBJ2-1	TGCAGTGCTAGACCGTACAATGAGCAGTTCTTC	CSARPYNEQFF
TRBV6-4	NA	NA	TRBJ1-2	TGTGCCAGCAGTCCTACAGGGTCCGGCTATGGCTACACCTTC	CASSPTGSGYGYTF
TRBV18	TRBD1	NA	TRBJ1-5	TGTGCCAGCTCACCATCTACAGGGGGCTATCAGCCCCAGCATTTT	CASSPSTGGYQPQHF
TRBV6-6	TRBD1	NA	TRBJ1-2	TGTGCCAGCAGTTTCGCGACAGGGGACAGCTATGGCTACACCTTC	CASSFATGDSYGYTF
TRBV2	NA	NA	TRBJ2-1	TGTGCCAGCAAAGTAGGAGGGTTGGATGAGCAGTTCTTC	CASKVGGLDEQFF
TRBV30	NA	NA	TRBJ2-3	TGTGCCTGGGACAGAGTTAGCACAGATACGCAGTATTTT	CAWDRVSTDTQYF
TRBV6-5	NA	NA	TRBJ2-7	TGTGCCGCCAAAGGACAGAGCTCCTACGAGCAGTACTTC	CAAKGQSSYEQYF
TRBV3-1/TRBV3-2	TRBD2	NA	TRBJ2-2	TGTGCCAGCAGCCACCCCGGACTAGCGGGAGTTGGTACCGGGGAGCTGTTTTTT	CASSHPGLAGVGTGELFF
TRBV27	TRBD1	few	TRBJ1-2	TGTGCCAGCAGACCTTGGGACAGGGATGACTATGGCTACACCTTC	CASRPWDRDDYGYTF
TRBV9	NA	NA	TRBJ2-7	TGTGCCAGCAGCGTAGAGGGGGGGAGCCATAACGAGCAGTACTTC	CASSVEGGSHNEQYF
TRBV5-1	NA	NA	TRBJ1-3	TGCGCCAGCAGCTTGGGACAAAACAGGGTGGAGGACACCATATATTTT	CASSLGQNRVEDTIYF
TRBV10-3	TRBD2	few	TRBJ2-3	TGTGCCGTCATAGCGGGAGGAGGCACAGATACGCAGTATTTT	CAVIAGGGTDTQYF
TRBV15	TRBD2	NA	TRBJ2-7	TGTGCCACCAGCAGAGATGCGGGAGGGCCCTCCTACGAGCAGTACTTC	CATSRDAGGPSYEQYF
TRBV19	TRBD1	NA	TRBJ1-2	TGTGCCAGTAGTAAAAAGCAGGGGGATTATGGCTACACCTTC	CASSKKQGDYGYTF
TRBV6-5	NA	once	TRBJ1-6	TGTGCCAGCAGTTACAGGGAGGGTGAGTCCCTCCACTTT	CASSYREGESLHF
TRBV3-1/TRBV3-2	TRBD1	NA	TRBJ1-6	TGTGCCAGCAGCCAAGGGACAGGGGGGACCCTCCACTTT	CASSQGTGGTLHF
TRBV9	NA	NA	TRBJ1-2	TGTGCCAGCAGCCCCCGACCCGGGATTTCTCGAAACTATGGCTACACCTTC	CASSPRPGISRNYGYTF
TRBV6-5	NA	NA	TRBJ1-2	TGTGCCAGCACGAGAGGACAGTTCTATGGCTACACCTTC	CASTRGQFYGYTF
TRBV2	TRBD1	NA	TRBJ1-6	TGTGCCAGCAGAACACAGGGGGCTCGGACACCCCTCCACTTT	CASRTQGARTPLHF
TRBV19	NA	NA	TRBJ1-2	TGTGCCAGTAGTTTACAGACGGCCAACTATGGCTACACCTTC	CASSLQTANYGYTF
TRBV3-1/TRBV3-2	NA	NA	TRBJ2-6	TGTGCCAGCAGCCAAAAACTACCCTCTGGGGCCAACGTCCTGACTTTC	CASSQKLPSGANVLTF
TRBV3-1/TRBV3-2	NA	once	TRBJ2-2	TGTGCCAGCAGCCCGTCCGGGGAGCTGTTTTTT	CASSPSGELFF
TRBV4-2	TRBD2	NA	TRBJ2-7	TGTGCCAGCAGCCCCCGACTAGCGGGAGTGTACGAGCAGTACTTC	CASSPRLAGVYEQYF
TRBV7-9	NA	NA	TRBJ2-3	TGTGCCAGCAGCCTCACCCGGGGTGAGGACACAGATACGCAGTATTTT	CASSLTRGEDTDTQYF
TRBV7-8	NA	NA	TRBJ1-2	TGTGCCAGCAGCTTAGTACAGGGAGACTATGGCTACACCTTC	CASSLVQGDYGYTF
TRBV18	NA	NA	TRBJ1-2	TGTGCCAGCTCACCGGTAACCGGGGGGGCTGGTGGCTACACCTTC	CASSPVTGGAGGYTF
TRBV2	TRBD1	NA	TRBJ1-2	TGTGCCAGCAGTTATGGACAGGGCGGCTATGGCTACACCTTC	CASSYGQGGYGYTF
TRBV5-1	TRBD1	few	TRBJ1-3	TGCGCCAGCAGCTCGGGACAGGGTGCTGGAAACACCATATATTTT	CASSSGQGAGNTIYF
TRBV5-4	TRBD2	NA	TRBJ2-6	TGTGCCAGCAGCCCGACTAGCGGGAAGCCTGGGGCCAACGTCCTGACTTTC	CASSPTSGKPGANVLTF
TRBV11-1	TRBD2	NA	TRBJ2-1	TGTGCCAGCAGCTTAGCTGCAAGTAGCGGGGGGGTGGAGTTCTTC	CASSLAASSGGVEFF
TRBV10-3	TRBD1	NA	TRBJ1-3	TGTGCCATCAGTGGGACAGGGATAACCTCTGGAAACACCATATATTTT	CAISGTGITSGNTIYF
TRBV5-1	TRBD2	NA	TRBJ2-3	TGCGCCAGCAGCTTGGCGTTAGCGGGATTGAGCACAGATACGCAGTATTTT	CASSLALAGLSTDTQYF
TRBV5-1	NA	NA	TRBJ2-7	TGCGCCAGCATGCCGGGTGGGAGCGGTCGCTCCTACGAGCAGTACTTC	CASMPGGSGRSYEQYF